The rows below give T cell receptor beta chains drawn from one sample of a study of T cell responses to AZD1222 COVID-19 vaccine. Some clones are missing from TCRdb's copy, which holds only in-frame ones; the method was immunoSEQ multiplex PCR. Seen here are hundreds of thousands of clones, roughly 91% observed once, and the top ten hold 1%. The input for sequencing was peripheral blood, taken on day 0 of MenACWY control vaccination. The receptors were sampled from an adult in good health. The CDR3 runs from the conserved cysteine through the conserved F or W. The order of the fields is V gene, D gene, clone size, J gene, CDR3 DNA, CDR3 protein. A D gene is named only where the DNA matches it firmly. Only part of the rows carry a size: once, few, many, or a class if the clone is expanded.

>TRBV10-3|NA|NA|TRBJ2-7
TGTGCCATCAGTGAGTCTGGCAGCTACGAGCAGTACTTC
CAISESGSYEQYF
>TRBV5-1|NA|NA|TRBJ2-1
TGCGCCAGCAGCTTCACAGGGGAGGCCTACAATGAGCAGTTCTTC
CASSFTGEAYNEQFF
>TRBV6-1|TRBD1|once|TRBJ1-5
TGTGCCAGCAGTGATATCGGCAGGGGGGCCAATCAGCCCCAGCATTTT
CASSDIGRGANQPQHF
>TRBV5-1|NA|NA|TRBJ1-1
TGCGCCAGCAGCGAAGTGGGCATGAACACTGAAGCTTTCTTT
CASSEVGMNTEAFF
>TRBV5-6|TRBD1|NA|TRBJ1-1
TGTGCCAGCAGCATGCACAGGGGCCAGGCTTTCTTT
CASSMHRGQAFF
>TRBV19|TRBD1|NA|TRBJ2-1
TGTGCCAGTAGTATGCCCCCGGGACAGATGTACAATGAGCAGTTCTTC
CASSMPPGQMYNEQFF
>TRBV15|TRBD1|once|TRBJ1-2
TGTGCCACCAGCAGAGAGGAGAACACAGGGGGCATCTATGGCTACACCTTC
CATSREENTGGIYGYTF
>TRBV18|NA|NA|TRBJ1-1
TGTGCCAGCTCACCACGACAGGTGATGAACACTGAAGCTTTCTTT
CASSPRQVMNTEAFF
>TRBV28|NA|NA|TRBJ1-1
TGTGCCAGCACTACGGGTGCTGAAGCTTTCTTT
CASTTGAEAFF
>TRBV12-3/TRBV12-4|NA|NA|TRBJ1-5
TGTGCCAGCAGTACAGGTAGCAATCAGCCCCAGCATTTT
CASSTGSNQPQHF
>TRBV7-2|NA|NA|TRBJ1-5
TGTGCCAGCAGCCTCAGTCCAAATAGCAATCAGCCCCAGCATTTT
CASSLSPNSNQPQHF
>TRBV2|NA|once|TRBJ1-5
TGTGCCAGCAGGGCCCTAGGGGGAAGTCAGCCCCAGCATTTT
CASRALGGSQPQHF
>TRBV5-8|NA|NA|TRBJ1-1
TGTGCCAGCAGCTTGACCGGGTCCGACACTGAAGCTTTCTTT
CASSLTGSDTEAFF
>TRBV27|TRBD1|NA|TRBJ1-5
TGTGCCAGCAGGCGGGACAGGTATCAGCCCCAGCATTTT
CASRRDRYQPQHF
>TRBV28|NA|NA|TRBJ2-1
TGTGCCAGCATCGCAGGGATATACAATGAGCAGTTCTTC
CASIAGIYNEQFF
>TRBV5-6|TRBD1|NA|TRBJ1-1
TGTGCCAGCAGCTTTAACCTCGGGACAGCAAACACTGAAGCTTTCTTT
CASSFNLGTANTEAFF
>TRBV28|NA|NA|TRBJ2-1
TGTGCCAGCAGCACTTCCTTTTCCGGGGGGTTCTTC
CASSTSFSGGFF
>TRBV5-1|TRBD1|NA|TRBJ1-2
TGCGCCAGCAGCACTGGACAGGCTGGCTACACCTTC
CASSTGQAGYTF
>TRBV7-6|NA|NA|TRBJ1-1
TGTGCCAGCAGCTTAGATTGGAACCGCGAAGCTTTCTTT
CASSLDWNREAFF
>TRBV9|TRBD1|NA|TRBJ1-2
TGTGCCAGCAGCTCCCAGTCCGGGACAGGAGCTCCTAACTATGGCTACACCTTC
CASSSQSGTGAPNYGYTF
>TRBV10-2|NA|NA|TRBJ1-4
TGCGCCAGCACCCCCGAAGGGCGGGGGGAAAAACTGTTTTTT
CASTPEGRGEKLFF
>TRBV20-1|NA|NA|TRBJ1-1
TGCAGTGCTAGCCCAACAGCAGAAGCTTTCTTT
CSASPTAEAFF
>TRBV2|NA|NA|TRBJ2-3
TGTGCCAGCTCGGACAGTAGCAGAACAGATACGCAGTATTTT
CASSDSSRTDTQYF
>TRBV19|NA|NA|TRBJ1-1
TGTGCCAGTAGGACGGAGAACACTGAAGCTTTCTTT
CASRTENTEAFF
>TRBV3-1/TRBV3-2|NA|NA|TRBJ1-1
TGTGCCAGCAGCCAAATAAGGGGGACTGAAGCTTTCTTT
CASSQIRGTEAFF
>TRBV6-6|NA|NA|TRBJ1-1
TGTGCCAGCAGTTACGGCCAGACCAACACTGAAGCTTTCTTT
CASSYGQTNTEAFF
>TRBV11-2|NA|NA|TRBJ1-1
TGTGCCAGCAGCCCCTGGAGAGGGGCTGGGGCGGACACTGAAGCTTTCTTT
CASSPWRGAGADTEAFF
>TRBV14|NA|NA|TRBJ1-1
TGTGCCAGCAGCCGTTTAGGGCTGGCTGAAGCTTTCTTT
CASSRLGLAEAFF
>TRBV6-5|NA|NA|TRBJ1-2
TGTGCCAGCAGTTTGCATACTAACTATGGCTACACCTTC
CASSLHTNYGYTF
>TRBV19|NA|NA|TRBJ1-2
TGTGCCAGTAGTCCACCACAGGTGGGTCGTGACTACACCTTC
CASSPPQVGRDYTF
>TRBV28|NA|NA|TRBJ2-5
TGTGCCAGCAGTCCGGGTCGGCAGGGGAACCAAGAGACCCAGTACTTC
CASSPGRQGNQETQYF
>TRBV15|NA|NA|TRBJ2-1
TGTGCCACCAGCAGAGTTGGGGGTCGCAATGAGCAGTTCTTC
CATSRVGGRNEQFF
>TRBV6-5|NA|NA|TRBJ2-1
TGTGCCAGCAGGTACAGGGTGAGCTCCTACAATGAGCAGTTCTTC
CASRYRVSSYNEQFF
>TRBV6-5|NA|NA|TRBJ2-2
TGTGCCAGCAGAAAGGGGTTGAACACCGGGGAGCTGTTTTTT
CASRKGLNTGELFF
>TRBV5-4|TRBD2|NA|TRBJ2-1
TGTGCCAGCAGTTCCGGGACTAGCGGGGGGTCCAACAGTGAGCAGTTCTTC
CASSSGTSGGSNSEQFF
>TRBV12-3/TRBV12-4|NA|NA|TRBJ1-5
TGTGCCAGCAGTCACCCAGGGTACCAGCCCCAGCATTTT
CASSHPGYQPQHF
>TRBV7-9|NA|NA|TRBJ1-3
TGTGCCAGCAGCTTAGTCGGGAGCTCTGGAAACACCATATATTTT
CASSLVGSSGNTIYF
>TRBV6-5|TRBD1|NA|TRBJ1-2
TGTGCCAGCAGTTGGACAGGGAAAGTACCTATTCAAGGGTACACCTTC
CASSWTGKVPIQGYTF
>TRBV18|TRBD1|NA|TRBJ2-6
TGTGCCAGCTCGTTCGGACAGGTTCGTCCTGGGGCCAACGTCCTGACTTTC
CASSFGQVRPGANVLTF
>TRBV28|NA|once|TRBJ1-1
TGTGCCAGCAGCACCAATGAGGGAACGATGATAACTTTCTTT
CASSTNEGTMITFF
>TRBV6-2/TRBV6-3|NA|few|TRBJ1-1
TGTGCCAGCATCCCACGAGGGGTTGGGACTGAAGCTTTCTTT
CASIPRGVGTEAFF
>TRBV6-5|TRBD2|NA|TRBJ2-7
TGTGCCAGCAGTTACTCCGGACTAGCGGGGTACTACGAGCAGTACTTC
CASSYSGLAGYYEQYF